The TCR beta chain described here comes from a study of blood T cell repertoires in COVID-19 (dated by TCRdb to about 2020). In the study overall: Samples from collaborators originated in the United States, Italy and Spain and spanned both the acute and convalescent phases of COVID-19. Deeply sampled blood TCRbeta repertoires from subjects exposed to, actively infected with, or recovered from COVID-19 were included in the dataset. The prospective study material was composed of cDNA or gDNA derived from T cells, B-cell-depleted T cells, or PBMCs. Samples came from the ongoing ImmuneRACE study (first 160 participants) plus 1,254 subjects from 6 global collaborators. Nearly every sample came with metadata listing a de-identified subject ID, COVID-19 status, age in years and sex. Where HLA class I and class II types were available, the types were taken from metadata supplied by the sample provider, not from assay-based typing. A freely available public database, intended as a resource for researchers studying the immune response to SARS-CoV-2, is where the repertoires were released.

The collaborating institutions used their own protocols to collect whole blood in K2EDTA tubes. For TCRbeta analysis, collaborators shipped samples in one of three forms: frozen whole blood, isolated PBMCs, or DNA extracted from either of those sample types. The germline V end is reduced by 1 base and the J end by 0 bases; junction bases left unmatched: 6. The germline V gene yields MGHRA for CDR1 and YSYEKL for CDR2. From the cysteine up to the phenylalanine, the CDR3 has a length of 16 residues. The kept DNA is CDR3 alone, 48 bases in frame from the first base. Turning to this clone: Which antigen it targets is not known. No much larger clone is present one base from it, and per-base qualities are unavailable.

The immunoSEQ Assay, a bias-controlled multiplex PCR, was used to amplify TCRbeta CDR3 regions from genomic DNA. Under the source paper's analysis protocol: Nucleated cell counts per sample were estimated from amplification of reference gene primers within the assay. To quantify the absolute abundance of each unique TCRbeta CDR3 rearrangement, sequence reads were collapsed and filtered. For each sample, productive Simpson clonality was calculated as the square root of Simpson's diversity index over productive rearrangements. Drawn from immuneACCESS, this table holds only the in-frame rearrangements with V and J called that TCRdb kept. Clones are partly lost; checked studies trace under half to an unresolved V gene and leave the rest unexplained. V, J and clone size are those of that table, while D and trimming were read from the DNA. The sample table shows under 300,000 clones, and around 86% are seen once. The ten largest clonotypes hold just under 3% of the sample.

General study outcomes and caveats: The quantity of clinical and demographic metadata differed by source and by participant and was supplied without curation.

Material: peripheral blood. The TCR originated in a woman aged 60 to 75 with active or convalescent COVID-19. The sequence links TRBV4-1 to TRBJ2-7, and TRBD1 aligns with 7 junction nucleotides. The CDR3 region: CASSQGTGDHSYEQYF. The DNA sequence reads TGCGCCAGCAGCCAAGGGACAGGCGATCACTCCTACGAGCAGTACTTC.